The clone carrying this T cell receptor (beta chain) was detected a few times. The V segment lost 3 bases and the J segment 2 bases; nucleotides outside the gene matches: 6. This CDR3 contains 14 residues. Germline CDR1 reads DFQATT; CDR2 reads SNEGSKA (reference sequence). Original processing notes: It was from reference gene primer amplification that nucleated cell counts were estimated. Method: immunoSEQ multiplex PCR; TCRdb's copy keeps in-frame clones and lacks some. V and J calls plus clone size are reproduced from that table; the DNA served to infer D and trimming. The profile shows some 180,000 clones, over 75% of them singletons. The data stem from a study of blood T cell repertoires in COVID-19. The wider study: COVID-19 samples collected from the United States, Italy and Spain covered acute and convalescent phases. Sample material is recorded as cDNA or gDNA derived from T cells, B-cell-depleted T cells, or PBMCs.

This TCR came from a woman older than 75 with active or convalescent COVID-19. V usage is TRBV20-1 and J usage is TRBJ2-7; TRBD1 aligns across 8 bases. Material for sequencing was peripheral blood. CDR3 nucleotide sequence: TGCAGTGCTAGTCAGGGGGCTTCCACCTACGAGCAGTACTTC. Residues: CSASQGASTYEQYF.